Sequencing of this T cell receptor beta chain was carried out in a study of monozygotic twins with inflammatory bowel disease. Concerning this clonotype: Its antigen remains unknown.

Eight distinct reactions (per sample) were used to make the cDNA. TCRdb re-called the 5' RACE reads, yielding one record per CDR3 amino acid sequence without DNA. The sample holds around 380,000 distinct CDR3 sequences. General study results and limits: Especially with disease activity, IBD patients shared fewer clonotypes with others than healthy twins did.

Sequencing was performed on blood. The receptor was isolated from a human donor with ulcerative colitis or Crohn's disease, or a healthy co-twin of an affected twin (not recorded which).

The CDR3 is CSVHRDREHTEAFF. The chain recombines TRBV29-1 with TRBJ1-1; there is no DNA to check the TCRdb D call of TRBD1. This CDR3 is 14 amino acids long. Looked up from germline, CDR1 is SQVTM and CDR2 is ANQGSEA.